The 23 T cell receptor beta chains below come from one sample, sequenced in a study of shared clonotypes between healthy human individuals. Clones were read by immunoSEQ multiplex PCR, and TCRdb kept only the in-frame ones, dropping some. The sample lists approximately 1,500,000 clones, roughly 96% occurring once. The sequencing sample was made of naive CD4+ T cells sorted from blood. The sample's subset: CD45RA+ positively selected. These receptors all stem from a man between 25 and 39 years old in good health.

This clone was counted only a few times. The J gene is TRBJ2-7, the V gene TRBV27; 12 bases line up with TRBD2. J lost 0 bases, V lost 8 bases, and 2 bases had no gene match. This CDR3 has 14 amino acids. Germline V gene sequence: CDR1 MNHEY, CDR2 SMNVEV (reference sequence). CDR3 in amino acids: CASSSGGGSYEQYF. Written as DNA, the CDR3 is TGTGCCAGCTCTAGCGGGGGGGGCTCCTACGAGCAGTACTTC.

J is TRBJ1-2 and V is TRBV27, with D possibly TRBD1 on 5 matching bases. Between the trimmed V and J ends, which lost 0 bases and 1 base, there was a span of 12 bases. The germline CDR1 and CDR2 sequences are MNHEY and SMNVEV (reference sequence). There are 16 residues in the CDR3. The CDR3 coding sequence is TGTGCCAGCAGTTTATCGGGTGTGAGGGGTAACTATGGCTACACCTTC. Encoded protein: CASSLSGVRGNYGYTF.

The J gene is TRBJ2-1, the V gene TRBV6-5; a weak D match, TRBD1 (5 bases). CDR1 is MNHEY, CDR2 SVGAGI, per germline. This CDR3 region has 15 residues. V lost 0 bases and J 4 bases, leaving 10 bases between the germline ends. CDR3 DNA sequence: TGTGCCAGCAGTTACTCCAGGGTGGGATACAATGAGCAGTTCTTC. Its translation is CASSYSRVGYNEQFF.

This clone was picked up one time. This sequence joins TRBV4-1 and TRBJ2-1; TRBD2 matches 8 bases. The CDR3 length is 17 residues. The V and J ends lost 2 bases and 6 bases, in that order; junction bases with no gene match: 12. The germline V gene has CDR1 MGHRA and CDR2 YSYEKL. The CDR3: CASSQTSGGDLINEQFF. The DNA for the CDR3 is TGCGCCAGCAGCCAAACTAGCGGAGGGGACCTAATCAATGAGCAGTTCTTC.

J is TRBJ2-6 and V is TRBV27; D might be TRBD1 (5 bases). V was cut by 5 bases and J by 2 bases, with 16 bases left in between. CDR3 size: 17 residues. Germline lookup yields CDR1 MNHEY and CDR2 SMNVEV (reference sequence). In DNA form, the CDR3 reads TGTGCCAGCAGTCCCAGGGCCACCTTCGCTGGGGCCAACGTCCTGACTTTC. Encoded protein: CASSPRATFAGANVLTF.

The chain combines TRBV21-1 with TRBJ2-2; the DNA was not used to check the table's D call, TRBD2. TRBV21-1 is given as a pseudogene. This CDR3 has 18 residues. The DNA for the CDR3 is TGTGCCAGCGCGGGATGGGGATCCCAATCCCCATACACCGGGGAGCTGTTTTTT. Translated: CASAGWGSQSPYTGELFF.

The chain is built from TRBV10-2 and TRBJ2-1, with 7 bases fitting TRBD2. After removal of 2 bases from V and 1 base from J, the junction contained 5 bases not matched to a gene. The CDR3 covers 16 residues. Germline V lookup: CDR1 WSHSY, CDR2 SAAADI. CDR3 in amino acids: CASSEVSSGSYNEQFF. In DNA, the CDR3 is TGCGCCAGCAGTGAGGTGTCTAGCGGATCCTACAATGAGCAGTTCTTC.

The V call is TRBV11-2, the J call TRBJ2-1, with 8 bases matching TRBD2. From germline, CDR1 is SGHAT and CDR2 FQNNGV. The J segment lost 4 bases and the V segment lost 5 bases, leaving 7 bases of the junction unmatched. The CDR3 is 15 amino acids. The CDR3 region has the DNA TGTGCCAGCAGCCCACTCCGGGAGGGATACAATGAGCAGTTCTTC. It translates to CASSPLREGYNEQFF.

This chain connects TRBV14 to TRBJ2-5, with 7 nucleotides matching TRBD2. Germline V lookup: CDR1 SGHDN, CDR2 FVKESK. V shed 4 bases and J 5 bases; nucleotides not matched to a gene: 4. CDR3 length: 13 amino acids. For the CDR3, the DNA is TGTGCCAGCAGCCTGCGGGGGTCGGAGACCCAGTACTTC. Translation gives CASSLRGSETQYF.

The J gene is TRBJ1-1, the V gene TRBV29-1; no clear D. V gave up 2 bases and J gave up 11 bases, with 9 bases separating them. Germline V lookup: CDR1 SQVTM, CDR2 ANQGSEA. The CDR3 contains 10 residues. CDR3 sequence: CSVESVVAFF. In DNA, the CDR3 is TGCAGCGTTGAATCAGTCGTGGCTTTCTTT.

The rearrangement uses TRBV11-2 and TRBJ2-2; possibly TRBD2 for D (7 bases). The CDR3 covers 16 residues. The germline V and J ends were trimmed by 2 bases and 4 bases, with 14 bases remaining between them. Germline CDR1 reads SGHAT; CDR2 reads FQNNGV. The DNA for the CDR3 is TGTGCCAGCAGCTTACGGGGGGCCTTGGGCACCGGGGAGCTGTTTTTT. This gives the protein CASSLRGALGTGELFF.

CDR3 DNA sequence: TGTGCCAGCAGCTTAGCCATCCCGACAGCGGCAATCTACGAGCAGTACTTC. This codes for CASSLAIPTAAIYEQYF. This rearrangement joins TRBV5-5 to TRBJ2-7; D could derive from TRBD1 or TRBD2 (5 bases each). The CDR3 spans 17 residues. Trimming left V 2 bases short and J 3 bases short, with 21 bases between. Germline values: CDR1 SGHKS, CDR2 YYEKEE (reference sequence).

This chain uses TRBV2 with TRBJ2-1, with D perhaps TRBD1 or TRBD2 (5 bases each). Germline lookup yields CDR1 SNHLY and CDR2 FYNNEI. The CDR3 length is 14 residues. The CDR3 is CVLSRDHSYNEQFF. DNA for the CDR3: TGTGTCCTAAGCCGGGACCACTCCTACAATGAGCAGTTCTTC.

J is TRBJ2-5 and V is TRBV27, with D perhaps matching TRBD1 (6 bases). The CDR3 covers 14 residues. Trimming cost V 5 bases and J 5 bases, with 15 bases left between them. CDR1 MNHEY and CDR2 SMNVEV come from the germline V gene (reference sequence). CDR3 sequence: CASSQRGHLETQYF. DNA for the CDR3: TGTGCCAGCAGTCAAAGGGGACATCTGGAGACCCAGTACTTC.

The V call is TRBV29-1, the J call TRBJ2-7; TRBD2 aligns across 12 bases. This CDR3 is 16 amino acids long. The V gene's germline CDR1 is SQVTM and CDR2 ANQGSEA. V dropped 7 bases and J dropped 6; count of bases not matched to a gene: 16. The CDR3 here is CSACWLAGGRIGEQYF. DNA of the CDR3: TGCAGCGCCTGTTGGCTAGCGGGAGGGCGGATAGGCGAGCAGTACTTC.

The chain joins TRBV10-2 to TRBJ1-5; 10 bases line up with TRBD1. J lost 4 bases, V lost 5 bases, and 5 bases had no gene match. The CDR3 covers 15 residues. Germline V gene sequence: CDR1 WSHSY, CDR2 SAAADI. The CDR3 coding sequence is TGCGCCAGCAGTACCGGACAGGGGGGTAATCAGCCCCAGCATTTT. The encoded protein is CASSTGQGGNQPQHF.

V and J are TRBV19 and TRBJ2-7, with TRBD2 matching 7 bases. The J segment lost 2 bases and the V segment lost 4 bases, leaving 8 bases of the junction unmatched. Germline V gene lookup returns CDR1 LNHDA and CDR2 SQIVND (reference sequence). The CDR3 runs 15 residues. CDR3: CASSNWGLNTYEQYF. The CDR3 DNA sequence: TGTGCCAGTAGTAATTGGGGACTAAACACCTACGAGCAGTACTTC.

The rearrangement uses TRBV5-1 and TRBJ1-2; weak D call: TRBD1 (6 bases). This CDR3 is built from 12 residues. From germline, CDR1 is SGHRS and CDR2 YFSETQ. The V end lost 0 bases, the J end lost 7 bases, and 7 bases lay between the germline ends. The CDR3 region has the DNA TGCGCCAGCAGCTTGGCGGACAGTGGCTACACCTTC. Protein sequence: CASSLADSGYTF.

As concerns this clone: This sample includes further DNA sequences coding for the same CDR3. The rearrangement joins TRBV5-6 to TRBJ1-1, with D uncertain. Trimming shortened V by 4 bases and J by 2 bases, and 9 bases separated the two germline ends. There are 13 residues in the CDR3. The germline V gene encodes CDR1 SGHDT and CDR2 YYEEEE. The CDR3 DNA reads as TGTGCCAGCAGCCTGGTGGTAAACACTGAAGCTTTCTTT. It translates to CASSLVVNTEAFF.

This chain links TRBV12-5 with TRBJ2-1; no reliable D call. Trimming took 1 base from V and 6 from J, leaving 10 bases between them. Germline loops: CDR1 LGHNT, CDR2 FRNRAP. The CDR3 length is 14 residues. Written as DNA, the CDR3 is TGTGCTAGTGGTTTGGGGAGTACCTTCAATGAGCAGTTCTTC. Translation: CASGLGSTFNEQFF.

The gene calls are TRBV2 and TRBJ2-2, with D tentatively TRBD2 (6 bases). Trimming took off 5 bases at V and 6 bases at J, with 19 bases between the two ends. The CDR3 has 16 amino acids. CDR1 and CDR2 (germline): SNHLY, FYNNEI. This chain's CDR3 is CASSLSLALRPGELFF. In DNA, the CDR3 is TGTGCCAGCAGTTTGTCACTAGCTCTTAGGCCCGGGGAGCTGTTTTTT.

The CDR3 DNA reads as TGCGCCAGCAGCCCCCCATCGGATACGCAGTATTTT. Amino acid sequence: CASSPPSDTQYF. This sequence joins TRBV4-3 and TRBJ2-3; D gene ambiguous. The CDR3 is 12 residues long. The V gene's germline CDR1 is LGHNA and CDR2 YSLEER. V was cut by 4 bases and J by 6 bases, with 8 bases left in between.

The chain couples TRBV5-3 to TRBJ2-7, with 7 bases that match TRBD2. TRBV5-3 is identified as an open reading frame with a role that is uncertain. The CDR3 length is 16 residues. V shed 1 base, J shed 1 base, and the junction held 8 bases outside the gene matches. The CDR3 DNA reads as TGTGCCAGAAGCTTGAACGGGCGGGAGCCATCCTACGAGCAGTACTTC. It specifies CARSLNGREPSYEQYF.